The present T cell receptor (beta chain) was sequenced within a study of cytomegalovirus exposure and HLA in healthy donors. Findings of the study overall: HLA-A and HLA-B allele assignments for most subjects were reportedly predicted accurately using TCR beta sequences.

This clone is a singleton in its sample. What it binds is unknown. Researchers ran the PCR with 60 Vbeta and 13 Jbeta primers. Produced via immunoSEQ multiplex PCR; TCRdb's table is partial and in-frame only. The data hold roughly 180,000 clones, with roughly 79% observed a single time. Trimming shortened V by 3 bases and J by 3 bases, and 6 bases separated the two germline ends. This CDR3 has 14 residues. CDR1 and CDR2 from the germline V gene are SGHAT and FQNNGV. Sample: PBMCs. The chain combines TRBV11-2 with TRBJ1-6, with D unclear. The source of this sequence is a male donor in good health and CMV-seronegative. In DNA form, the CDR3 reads TGTGCCAGCAGCTTCCGGTTCTATAATTCACCCCTCCACTTT. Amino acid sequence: CASSFRFYNSPLHF.